The TCR beta chain described here comes from a study of blood T cell repertoires in COVID-19. Authors' data handling: Reference gene primer amplification in the assay estimated nucleated cell counts. Profiling relied on immunoSEQ multiplex PCR, and the TCRdb table lists in-frame clones only, not all of them. V, J and clone size are those of that table, while D and trimming were read from the DNA. This table holds some 150,000 clones, over 85% found once. The V gene's germline CDR1 is SGHKS and CDR2 YYEKEE (reference sequence). V lost 4 bases, J lost 2 bases, and 12 bases stayed unmatched. The CDR3 extends over 17 amino acids.

The source of this sequence is a human donor in a cohort sampled during active COVID-19. The rearrangement links TRBV5-5 to TRBJ2-5, with 9 bases that match TRBD2. Sequenced input: peripheral blood. The DNA for the CDR3 is TGTGCCAGCAGCCGGAGGGCTAGCGGGACTTTTCAAGAGACCCAGTACTTC. The encoded protein is CASSRRASGTFQETQYF.